This T cell receptor (beta chain) was identified in a study of CD8+CD57+ T cells in acquired aplastic anemia. The ends lost 3 bases at V and 2 bases at J; junction bases unmatched: 8. CDR1 and CDR2 from the germline V gene are KGHDR and SFDVKD. The CDR3 extends over 19 amino acids. This clonotype was detected only a few times. CDR3 and TCR beta VDJ profiling relied on genomic DNA as the template. TCRdb fed the reads into MiXCR, producing one record per CDR3 protein. The data contain about 190,000 distinct CDR3 sequences, less than 65% of them singletons. The V gene is TRBV24-1, the J gene TRBJ2-3; 15 bases are shared with TRBD2. The clonotype originates from a human donor in good health, serving as a control. Sequencing was performed on sorted CD4+, CD8+, or CD8+CD57+ T cells (not recorded which) from PBMCs. As DNA, the CDR3 is TGTGCCACCAGTGATCCCAGCCGGACTAGCGGGGGGGCCACAGATACGCAGTATTTT. Its protein product is CATSDPSRTSGGATDTQYF.